This entry lists 6 T cell receptor beta chains sequenced from one sample in a study of T-cell memory formation after mild COVID-19. TCRdb passed the 5' RACE reads through MiXCR, listing each CDR3 protein once. The sample has 250,000 to 300,000 distinct CDR3 sequences, around 16% seen once. Sequenced input: PBMCs or a T cell subset sorted from them (not recorded which). All receptors come from a man aged 18-30 years who had mild COVID-19 (a few samples of this study predate the infection). Cell type and time point are not known.

The J gene is TRBJ2-7, the V gene TRBV3-1; 8 bases map to TRBD1. CDR1 and CDR2 (germline): LGHDT, YNNKEL (reference sequence). The CDR3 consists of 13 residues. The trim removed 4 bases at V and 5 bases at J, leaving 4 bases unmatched. The CDR3 region has the DNA TGTGCCAGCAGCCGACAGGGGATCAACGAGCAGTACTTC. It yields the protein CASSRQGINEQYF.

The V gene is TRBV7-2, the J gene TRBJ2-3; 8 bases map to TRBD2. CDR1 and CDR2 from the germline V gene are SGHTA and FQGNSA. The CDR3 runs to 17 residues. The J segment lost 0 bases and the V segment lost 3 bases, leaving 8 bases of the junction unmatched. The CDR3 DNA follows: TGTGCCAGCAGCTTGAACGTCGGGGGGGTTAGCACAGATACGCAGTATTTT. It yields the protein CASSLNVGGVSTDTQYF.

The V gene is TRBV6-5, the J gene TRBJ1-4; 7 bases match TRBD1. Germline values: CDR1 MNHEY, CDR2 SVGAGI. The J segment lost 8 bases and the V segment lost 5 bases, leaving 8 bases of the junction unmatched. The CDR3 is 14 amino acids. CDR3 nucleotide sequence: TGTGCCAGCAGTCCAGGGGGGACCGCCGAAAAACTGTTTTTT. Translating it yields CASSPGGTAEKLFF.

This chain links TRBV5-1 with TRBJ2-7; maybe TRBD1 (5 bases). The CDR3 extends over 13 amino acids. Germline-derived CDR1 and CDR2 are SGHRS and YFSETQ. Deletions cut 3 bases from V and 3 bases from J, with 10 bases between. As DNA, the CDR3 is TGCGCCAGCAGCTGGGGTACAGGCTACGAGCAGTACTTC. Its protein product is CASSWGTGYEQYF.

The sample holds many counts of this clonotype. The chain joins TRBV4-1 to TRBJ2-5, with D perhaps being TRBD1 or TRBD2 (5 bases each). Deletions cut 1 base from V and 5 bases from J, with 14 bases between. This CDR3 spans 15 amino acids. Germline V gives CDR1 MGHRA, CDR2 YSYEKL. DNA of the CDR3: TGCGCCAGCAGCCAAGGAGGGGACGGATGGGAGACCCAGTACTTC. Residues: CASSQGGDGWETQYF.

V and J are TRBV20-1 and TRBJ1-5; 9 bases are a match to TRBD1. Germline-derived CDR1 and CDR2 are DFQATT and SNEGSKA (reference sequence). Trimming took 5 bases from V and 6 from J; bases not matched to a gene: 11. CDR3 size: 15 residues. For the CDR3, the DNA is TGCAGTGCTGCAGCCGGGACAGGGCACAGTCAGCCCCAGCATTTT. Its translation: CSAAAGTGHSQPQHF.